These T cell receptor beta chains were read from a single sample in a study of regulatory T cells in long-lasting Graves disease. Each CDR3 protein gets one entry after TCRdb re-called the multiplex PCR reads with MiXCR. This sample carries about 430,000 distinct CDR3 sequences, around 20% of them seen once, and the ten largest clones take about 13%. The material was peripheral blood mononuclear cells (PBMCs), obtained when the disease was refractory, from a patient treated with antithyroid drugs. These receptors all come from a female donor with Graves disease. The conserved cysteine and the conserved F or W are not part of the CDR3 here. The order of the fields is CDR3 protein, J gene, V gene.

CDR3: ASSLGGRGLTAEAF; J: TRBJ1-1; V: TRBV5-6
CDR3: ASSTLIRGSYNEQF; J: TRBJ2-1; V: TRBV27
CDR3: ASKSHRDGSYNEQF; J: TRBJ2-1; V: TRBV28
CDR3: SAPVGGATDEQY; J: TRBJ2-7; V: TRBV20-1
CDR3: SAIDAGGPNEQY; J: TRBJ2-7; V: TRBV20-1
CDR3: ASSPTGGDGYT; J: TRBJ1-2; V: TRBV12-3/TRBV12-4
CDR3: ASSLDFAVSSEFYEQY; J: TRBJ2-7; V: TRBV11-1
CDR3: ASSFDREDYGYT; J: TRBJ1-2; V: TRBV28
CDR3: ASSEAVEAGELF; J: TRBJ2-2; V: TRBV2
CDR3: ASSSWRSNTGELF; J: TRBJ2-2; V: TRBV28
CDR3: ASSIGATLSYEQY; J: TRBJ2-7; V: TRBV19
CDR3: ASSIAAALYSNQPQH; J: TRBJ1-5; V: TRBV19
CDR3: ASSLVWRERDGYT; J: TRBJ1-2; V: TRBV5-4
CDR3: ASSGLLGTNEKLF; J: TRBJ1-4; V: TRBV12-3/TRBV12-4
CDR3: ASSFGWGQRETQY; J: TRBJ2-5; V: TRBV28
CDR3: ASSEPRRGTGELF; J: TRBJ2-2; V: TRBV14
CDR3: ASSPPGTGGTGELF; J: TRBJ2-2; V: TRBV12-3/TRBV12-4
CDR3: ACRTSGMETQY; J: TRBJ2-5; V: TRBV30
CDR3: SVGLTGDEQY; J: TRBJ2-7; V: TRBV29-1
CDR3: ASSFMGGENTEAF; J: TRBJ1-1; V: TRBV5-1
CDR3: ASRSGQEETQY; J: TRBJ2-5; V: TRBV28
CDR3: ASSTQGDSYEQY; J: TRBJ2-7; V: TRBV28
CDR3: ASSPARGQRTQY; J: TRBJ2-5; V: TRBV28
CDR3: ASSASTKQETQY; J: TRBJ2-5; V: TRBV9
CDR3: SVGTVMNTEAF; J: TRBJ1-1; V: TRBV29-1
CDR3: ASSLQSSYNEQF; J: TRBJ2-1; V: TRBV28
CDR3: ASSLGLFGEETQY; J: TRBJ2-5; V: TRBV7-9
CDR3: ASSQSGRTGELF; J: TRBJ2-2; V: TRBV3-1
CDR3: ASRVADSYEQY; J: TRBJ2-7; V: TRBV28
CDR3: ASGLFGSGRNQETQY; J: TRBJ2-5; V: TRBV12-5
CDR3: SVEAGNGYT; J: TRBJ1-2; V: TRBV29-1
CDR3: ASRTQRSQETQY; J: TRBJ2-5; V: TRBV28
CDR3: ASSLQGFKETQY; J: TRBJ2-5; V: TRBV5-1
CDR3: ASAIQGPGELF; J: TRBJ2-2; V: TRBV27
CDR3: ASSLIRGNDEQY; J: TRBJ2-7; V: TRBV11-3
CDR3: ASGSGQMNTEAF; J: TRBJ1-1; V: TRBV2
CDR3: ASSSPRTSGDYEQY; J: TRBJ2-7; V: TRBV28
CDR3: SARGDSTYEQY; J: TRBJ2-7; V: TRBV20-1
CDR3: ASSSFIGTGSNTEAF; J: TRBJ1-1; V: TRBV27
CDR3: ASSQVLAGATEQF; J: TRBJ2-1; V: TRBV3-1
CDR3: ASSSGLTGPSNQPQH; J: TRBJ1-5; V: TRBV19
CDR3: ASLDDRANTEAF; J: TRBJ1-1; V: TRBV2
CDR3: AWSSVGGTEAF; J: TRBJ1-1; V: TRBV30
CDR3: ATGPGQGAPQY; J: TRBJ2-5; V: TRBV24-1
CDR3: ASSTGGGQY; J: TRBJ2-7; V: TRBV28
CDR3: SARDTGVAGLREETQY; J: TRBJ2-5; V: TRBV20-1
CDR3: AIRTGTSSDGELF; J: TRBJ2-2; V: TRBV10-3
CDR3: ASSRSTNSYEQY; J: TRBJ2-7; V: TRBV6-1
CDR3: ASSITKAGRETQY; J: TRBJ2-5; V: TRBV5-4
CDR3: SVDSGQGRPYEQY; J: TRBJ2-7; V: TRBV29-1
CDR3: ASRVRAATSLHTGELF; J: TRBJ2-2; V: TRBV7-9
CDR3: SAKEGGRGYEQY; J: TRBJ2-7; V: TRBV20-1
CDR3: ASTLAGTHTGELF; J: TRBJ2-2; V: TRBV19
CDR3: SARKNTEAF; J: TRBJ1-1; V: TRBV29-1
CDR3: SVSLHTAQETQY; J: TRBJ2-5; V: TRBV29-1
CDR3: AGSAGGGEKLV; J: TRBJ1-4; V: TRBV28
CDR3: ASSLYAVPYNEQF; J: TRBJ2-1; V: TRBV28
CDR3: SATTGTQY; J: TRBJ2-5; V: TRBV20-1
CDR3: ASSRSGQDQLF; J: TRBJ2-2; V: TRBV4-2
CDR3: ASSRDRFWETQY; J: TRBJ2-5; V: TRBV18